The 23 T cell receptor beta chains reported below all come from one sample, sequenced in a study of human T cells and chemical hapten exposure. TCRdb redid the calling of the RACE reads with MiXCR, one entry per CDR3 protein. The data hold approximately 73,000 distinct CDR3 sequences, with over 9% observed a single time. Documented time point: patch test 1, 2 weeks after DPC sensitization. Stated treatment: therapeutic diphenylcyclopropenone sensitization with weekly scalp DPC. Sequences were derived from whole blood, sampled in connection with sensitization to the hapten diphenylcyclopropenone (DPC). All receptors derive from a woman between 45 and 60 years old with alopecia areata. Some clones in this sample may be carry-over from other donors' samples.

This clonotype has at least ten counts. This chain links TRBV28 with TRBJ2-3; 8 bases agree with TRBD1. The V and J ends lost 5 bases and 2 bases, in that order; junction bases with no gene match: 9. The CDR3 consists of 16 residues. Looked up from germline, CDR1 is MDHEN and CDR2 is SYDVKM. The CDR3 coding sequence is TGTGCCAGCAGTAGACAGGGGCCTTCCTCCACAGATACGCAGTATTTT. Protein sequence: CASSRQGPSSTDTQYF.

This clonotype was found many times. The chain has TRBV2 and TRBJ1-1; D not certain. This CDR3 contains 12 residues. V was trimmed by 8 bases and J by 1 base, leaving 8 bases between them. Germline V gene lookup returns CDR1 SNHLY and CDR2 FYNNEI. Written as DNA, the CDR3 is TGTGCCAGCGGGCCGGGGAACACTGAAGCTTTCTTT. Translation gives CASGPGNTEAFF.

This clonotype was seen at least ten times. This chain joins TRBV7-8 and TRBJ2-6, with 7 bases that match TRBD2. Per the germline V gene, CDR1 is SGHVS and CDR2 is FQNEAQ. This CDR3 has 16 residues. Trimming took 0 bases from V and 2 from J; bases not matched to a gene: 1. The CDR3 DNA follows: TGTGCCAGCAGCTTAGCGGGAGGGGCTGGGGCCAACGTCCTGACTTTC. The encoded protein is CASSLAGGAGANVLTF. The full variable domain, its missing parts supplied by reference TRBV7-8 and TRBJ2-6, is GAGVSQSPRYKVAKRGQDVALRCDPISGHVSLFWYQQALGQGPEFLTYFQNEAQLDKSGLPSDRFFAERPEGSVSTLKIQRTQQEDSAVYLCASSLAGGAGANVLTFGAGSRLTVL.

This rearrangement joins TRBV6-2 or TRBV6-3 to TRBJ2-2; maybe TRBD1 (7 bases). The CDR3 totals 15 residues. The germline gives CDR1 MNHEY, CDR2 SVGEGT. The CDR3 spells CAGGRGTTNTGELFF. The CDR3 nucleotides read TGTGCAGGGGGCCGGGGGACAACGAACACCGGGGAGCTGTTTTTT.

The CDR3 protein is CASSVDRVSLSSYNEQFF. The DNA of the CDR3 is TGTGCCAGCAGCGTGGACAGGGTCAGCCTTAGCTCCTACAATGAGCAGTTCTTC. This chain links TRBV11-1 with TRBJ2-1; 8 nucleotides line up with TRBD1. Germline loops: CDR1 SGHAT, CDR2 FQDESV (reference sequence). V dropped 5 bases and J dropped 0; count of bases not matched to a gene: 12. The CDR3 has 18 amino acids.

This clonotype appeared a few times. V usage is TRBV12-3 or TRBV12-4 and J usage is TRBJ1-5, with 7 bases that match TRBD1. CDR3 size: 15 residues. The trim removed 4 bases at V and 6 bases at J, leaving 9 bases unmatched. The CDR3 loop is CASSSRQGDGQPQHF. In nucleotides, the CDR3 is TGTGCCAGCAGTTCGCGACAGGGCGACGGTCAGCCCCAGCATTTT.

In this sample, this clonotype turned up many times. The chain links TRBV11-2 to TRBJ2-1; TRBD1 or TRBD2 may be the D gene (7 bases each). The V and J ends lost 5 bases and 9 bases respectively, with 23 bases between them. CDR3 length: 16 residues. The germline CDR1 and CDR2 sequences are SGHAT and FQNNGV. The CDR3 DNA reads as TGTGCCAGCAGCAGAGACGGACTAGGGGGCCCGGGTGAGCAGTTCTTC. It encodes CASSRDGLGGPGEQFF.

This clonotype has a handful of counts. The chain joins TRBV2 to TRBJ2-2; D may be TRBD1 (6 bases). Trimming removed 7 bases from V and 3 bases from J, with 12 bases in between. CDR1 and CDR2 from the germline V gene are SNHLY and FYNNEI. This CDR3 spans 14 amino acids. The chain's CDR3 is CASTKTGYTGELFF. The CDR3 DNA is TGTGCCAGCACTAAAACAGGGTACACCGGGGAGCTGTTTTTT. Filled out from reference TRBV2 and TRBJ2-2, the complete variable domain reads EPEVTQTPSHQVTQMGQEVILRCVPISNHLYFYWYRQILGQKVEFLVSFYNNEISEKSEIFDDQFSVERPDGSNFTLKIRSTKLEDSAMYFCASTKTGYTGELFFGEGSRLTVL.

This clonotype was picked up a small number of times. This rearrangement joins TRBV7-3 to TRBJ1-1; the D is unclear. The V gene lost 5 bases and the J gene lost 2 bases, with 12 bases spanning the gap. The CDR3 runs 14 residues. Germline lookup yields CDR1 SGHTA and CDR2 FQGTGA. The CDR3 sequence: CASSPARGNTEAFF. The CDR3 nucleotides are TGTGCCAGCAGCCCCGCCCGGGGAAACACTGAAGCTTTCTTT.

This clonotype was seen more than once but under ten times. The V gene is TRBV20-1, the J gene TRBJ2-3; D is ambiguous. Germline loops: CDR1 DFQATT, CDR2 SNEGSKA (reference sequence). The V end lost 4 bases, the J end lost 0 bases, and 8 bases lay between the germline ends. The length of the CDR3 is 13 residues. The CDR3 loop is CSATHFSTDTQYF. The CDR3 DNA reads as TGCAGTGCTACTCACTTCAGCACAGATACGCAGTATTTT.

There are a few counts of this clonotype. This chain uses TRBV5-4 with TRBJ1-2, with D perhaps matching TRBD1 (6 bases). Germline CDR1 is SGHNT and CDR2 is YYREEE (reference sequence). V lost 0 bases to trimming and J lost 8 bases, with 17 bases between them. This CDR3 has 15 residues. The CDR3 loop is CASSLVGALLGGYTF. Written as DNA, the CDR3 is TGTGCCAGCAGCTTGGTGGGGGCCCTGTTGGGGGGCTACACCTTC. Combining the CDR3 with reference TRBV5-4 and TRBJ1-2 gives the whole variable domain ETGVTQSPTHLIKTRGQQVTLRCSSQSGHNTVSWYQQALGQGPQFIFQYYREEENGRGNFPPRFSGLQFPNYSSELNVNALELDDSALYLCASSLVGALLGGYTFGSGTRLTVV.

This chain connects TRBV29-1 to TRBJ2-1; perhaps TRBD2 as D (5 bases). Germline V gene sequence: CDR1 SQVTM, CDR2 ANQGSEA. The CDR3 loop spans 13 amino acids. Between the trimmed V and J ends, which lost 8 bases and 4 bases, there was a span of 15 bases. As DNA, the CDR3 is TGCAGCACGGACGGGGTCGGGTACAATGAGCAGTTCTTC. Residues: CSTDGVGYNEQFF.

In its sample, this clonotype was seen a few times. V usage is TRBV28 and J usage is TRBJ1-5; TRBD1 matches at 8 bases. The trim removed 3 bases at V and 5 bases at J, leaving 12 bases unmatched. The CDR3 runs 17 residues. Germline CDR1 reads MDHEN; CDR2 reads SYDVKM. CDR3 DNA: TGTGCCAGCAGTTTGGGGAAACAGGGGGTTTTCCATCAGCCCCAGCATTTT. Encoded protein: CASSLGKQGVFHQPQHF.

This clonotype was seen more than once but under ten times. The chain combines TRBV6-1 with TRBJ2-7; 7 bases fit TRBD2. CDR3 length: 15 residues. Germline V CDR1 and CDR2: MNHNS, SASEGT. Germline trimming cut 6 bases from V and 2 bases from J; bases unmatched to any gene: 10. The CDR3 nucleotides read TGTGCCAGCAGCCCACTAGCGCTAGGGACCTACGAGCAGTACTTC. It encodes CASSPLALGTYEQYF.

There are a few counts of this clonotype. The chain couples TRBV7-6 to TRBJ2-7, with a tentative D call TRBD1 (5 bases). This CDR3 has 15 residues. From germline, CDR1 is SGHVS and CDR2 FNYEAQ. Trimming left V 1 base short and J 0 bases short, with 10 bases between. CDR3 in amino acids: CASSLGQGSSYEQYF. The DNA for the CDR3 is TGTGCCAGCAGCTTAGGGCAGGGATCCTCCTACGAGCAGTACTTC.

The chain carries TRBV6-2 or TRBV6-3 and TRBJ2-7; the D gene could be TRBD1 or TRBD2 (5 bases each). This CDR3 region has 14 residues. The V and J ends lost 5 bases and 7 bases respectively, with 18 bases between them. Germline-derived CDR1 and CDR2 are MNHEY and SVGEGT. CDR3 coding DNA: TGTGCCAGCAGTGACAACCGGGGCGTTAGGGAGCAGTACTTC. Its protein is CASSDNRGVREQYF.

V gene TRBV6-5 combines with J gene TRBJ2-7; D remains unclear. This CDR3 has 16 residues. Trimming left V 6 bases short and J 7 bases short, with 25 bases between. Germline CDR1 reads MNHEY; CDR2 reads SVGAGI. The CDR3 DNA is TGTGCCAGCAGCTACCACGGAAGGCCTACGATCGTGGAGCAGTACTTC. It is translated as CASSYHGRPTIVEQYF.

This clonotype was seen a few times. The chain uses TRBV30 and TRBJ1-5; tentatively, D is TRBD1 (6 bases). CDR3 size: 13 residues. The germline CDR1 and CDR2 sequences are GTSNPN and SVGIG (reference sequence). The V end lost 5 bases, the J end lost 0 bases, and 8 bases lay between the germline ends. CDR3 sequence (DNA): TGTGCCTGGGGACAGACTAGCAATCAGCCCCAGCATTTT. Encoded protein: CAWGQTSNQPQHF. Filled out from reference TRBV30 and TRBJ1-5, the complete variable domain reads SQTIHQWPATLVQPVGSPLSLECTVEGTSNPNLYWYRQAAGRGLQLLFYSVGIGQISSEVPQNLSASRPQDRQFILSSKKLLLSDSGFYLCAWGQTSNQPQHFGDGTRLSIL.

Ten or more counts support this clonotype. The CDR3 DNA follows: TGTGCCAGTAGTATGGATTGGGCTCAGCCCCAGCATTTT. Encoded protein: CASSMDWAQPQHF. The chain couples TRBV19 to TRBJ1-5; D unclear. The germline V and J ends were trimmed by 3 bases and 6 bases, with 9 bases remaining between them. CDR1 is LNHDA and CDR2 is SQIVND in the germline V gene (reference sequence). The CDR3 totals 13 residues.

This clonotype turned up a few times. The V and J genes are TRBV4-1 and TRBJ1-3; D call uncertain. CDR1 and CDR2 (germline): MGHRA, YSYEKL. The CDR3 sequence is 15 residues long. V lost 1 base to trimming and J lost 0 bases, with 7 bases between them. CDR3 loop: CASSQADVSGNTIYF. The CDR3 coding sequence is TGCGCCAGCAGCCAAGCTGACGTCTCTGGAAACACCATATATTTT.

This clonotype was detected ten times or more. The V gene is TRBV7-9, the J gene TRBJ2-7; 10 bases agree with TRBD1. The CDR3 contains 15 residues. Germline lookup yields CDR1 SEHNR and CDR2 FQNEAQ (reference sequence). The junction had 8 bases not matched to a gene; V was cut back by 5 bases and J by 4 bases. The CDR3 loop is CASSPDRGQPYEQYF. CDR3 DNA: TGTGCCAGCAGCCCAGACAGGGGGCAACCGTACGAGCAGTACTTC.

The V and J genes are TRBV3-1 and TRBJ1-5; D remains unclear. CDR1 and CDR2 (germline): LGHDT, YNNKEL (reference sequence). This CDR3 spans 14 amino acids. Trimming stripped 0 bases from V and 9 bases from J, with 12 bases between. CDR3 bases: TGTGCCAGCAGCCAAGAGACGGGGAGGTGGCCCCAGCATTTT. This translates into CASSQETGRWPQHF.

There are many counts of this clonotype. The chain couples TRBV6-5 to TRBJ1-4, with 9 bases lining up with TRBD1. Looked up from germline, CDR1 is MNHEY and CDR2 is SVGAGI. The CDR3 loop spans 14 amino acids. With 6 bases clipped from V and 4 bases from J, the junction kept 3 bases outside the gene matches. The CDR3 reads CASREGQGNEKLFF. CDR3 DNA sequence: TGTGCCAGCAGGGAGGGACAGGGTAATGAAAAACTGTTTTTT.